These 24 T cell receptor beta chains came from one sample sequenced in a study of shared clonotypes between healthy human individuals. Libraries were prepared by immunoSEQ multiplex PCR; TCRdb keeps only in-frame clonotypes and omits some of them. The sample holds roughly 2,500,000 clones, roughly 93% seen once. Sequenced: naive CD4+ T cells from PBMCs. Indicated subset: CD45RA+ positively selected. The receptors were gathered from a man between 18 and 35 years old in good health. Some clones in this sample may be carry-over from other donors' samples.

This chain links TRBV11-2 with TRBJ2-1; D is possibly TRBD2 (6 bases). The CDR3 has 15 residues. The V end lost 5 bases, the J end lost 2 bases, and 13 bases lay between the germline ends. Germline CDR1 and CDR2: SGHAT and FQNNGV. CDR3 sequence (DNA): TGTGCCAGCAGCCGCCAACTAGCAACCTACAATGAGCAGTTCTTC. It encodes CASSRQLATYNEQFF.

Details on this clone: Other nucleotide sequences from this sample produce the same CDR3. This chain connects TRBV15 to TRBJ2-2, with D tentatively TRBD1 (6 bases). The CDR3 contains 15 residues. V lost 0 bases and J 4 bases, leaving 9 bases between the germline ends. Per the germline V gene, CDR1 is LNHNV and CDR2 is YYDKDF (reference sequence). In DNA, the CDR3 is TGTGCCACCAGCAGAGATCTAGGGGGCACCGGGGAGCTGTTTTTT. Translated, it gives CATSRDLGGTGELFF.

The genes are TRBV19 and TRBJ1-4; 9 nucleotides line up with TRBD1. Unmatched junction bases numbered 7, after V lost 5 bases and J lost 0 bases. The CDR3 contains 17 residues. Germline V gene data show CDR1 as LNHDA and CDR2 as SQIVND (reference sequence). CDR3 DNA: TGTGCCAGTAGTCCCCGGACAGGGGACCCAACTAATGAAAAACTGTTTTTT. Its protein is CASSPRTGDPTNEKLFF.

The genes are TRBV7-2 and TRBJ2-3; the match to TRBD2 covers 7 bases. Germline assignment: CDR1 SGHTA and CDR2 FQGNSA. The CDR3 extends over 16 amino acids. Trimming removed 5 bases from V and 5 bases from J; junction bases left unmatched: 13. The CDR3 sequence: CASSTPRDRGGDTQYF. The CDR3 region has the DNA TGTGCCAGCAGCACCCCCAGGGACCGCGGGGGAGATACGCAGTATTTT.

The J gene is TRBJ2-3, the V gene TRBV7-2; possibly TRBD2 for D (5 bases). CDR3 length: 16 residues. Germline assignment: CDR1 SGHTA and CDR2 FQGNSA. The V end lost 0 bases, the J end lost 1 base, and 11 bases lay between the germline ends. In nucleotides, the CDR3 is TGTGCCAGCAGCTTAGCGAGTGGTAGCGGCACAGATACGCAGTATTTT. Encoded protein: CASSLASGSGTDTQYF.

The chain carries TRBV27 and TRBJ1-6; TRBD1 agrees at 7 bases. The CDR3 sequence is 16 residues long. Unmatched junction bases numbered 8, after V lost 2 bases and J lost 7 bases. Germline V gene data show CDR1 as MNHEY and CDR2 as SMNVEV (reference sequence). The CDR3 spells CASSLIGQVGNSPLHF. CDR3 sequence (DNA): TGTGCCAGCAGTTTAATAGGACAGGTGGGAAATTCACCCCTCCACTTT.

The chain carries TRBV30 and TRBJ2-2; D unclear. Germline V CDR1 and CDR2: GTSNPN, SVGIG (reference sequence). The ends were cut back, 4 bases at V and 10 bases at J, with 10 bases in the middle. This CDR3 is 11 amino acids long. The DNA for the CDR3 is TGTGCCTGGACCCCTGAGGAGGAGCTGTTTTTT. Translating gives CAWTPEEELFF.

This clone was detected once. V and J are TRBV27 and TRBJ2-5; TRBD2 matches 9 bases. J lost 1 base, V lost 5 bases, and 11 bases had no gene match. Germline-derived CDR1 and CDR2 are MNHEY and SMNVEV (reference sequence). CDR3 length equals 17 residues. CDR3 bases: TGTGCCAGCAGTCCCCCTAGGGTTAGCGGGAGCCAAGAGACCCAGTACTTC. It codes for CASSPPRVSGSQETQYF.

The chain carries TRBV19 and TRBJ2-3; TRBD2 matches 13 bases. This CDR3 contains 16 residues. Per germline, CDR1 LNHDA and CDR2 SQIVND (reference sequence). Germline trimming cut 5 bases from V and 6 bases from J; bases unmatched to any gene: 8. The CDR3 DNA reads as TGTGCCAGTAGTCCCCGGACTAGCGGGAGTCTGGATACGCAGTATTTT. This encodes CASSPRTSGSLDTQYF.

This clone was observed once. The chain links TRBV6-7 to TRBJ2-1, with D possibly matching TRBD1 (5 bases). TRBV6-7 is classed as an ORF, of uncertain function. Trimming took off 3 bases at V and 0 bases at J, with 12 bases between the two ends. The CDR3 contains 16 residues. The CDR3 DNA sequence: TGTGCCAGCAGTTATTTCGGACACGTCTCCTACAATGAGCAGTTCTTC. It codes for CASSYFGHVSYNEQFF.

The chain uses TRBV6-1 and TRBJ2-1; no clear D. The germline V gene has CDR1 MNHNS and CDR2 SASEGT. The length of the CDR3 is 15 residues. V lost 5 bases to trimming and J lost 5 bases, with 16 bases between them. The CDR3 here is CASSSRRPLDNEQFF. The CDR3 nucleotides read TGTGCCAGCAGTTCCCGCCGGCCTCTAGACAATGAGCAGTTCTTC.

This clone has a single count. V and J are TRBV27 and TRBJ1-1; D remains ambiguous. There are 13 residues in the CDR3. V was clipped by 2 bases and J by 6 bases, with 10 bases between them. Per the germline V gene, CDR1 is MNHEY and CDR2 is SMNVEV (reference sequence). The CDR3 nucleotides are TGTGCCAGCAGTTTAGAGGGTCGGGCTGAAGCTTTCTTT. Amino acid sequence: CASSLEGRAEAFF.

CDR3 sequence reads: CASSLPKDGGSGNTIYF. DNA for the CDR3: TGTGCCAGCAGCTTACCAAAGGATGGGGGCTCTGGAAACACCATATATTTT. This chain links TRBV9 with TRBJ1-3; D might be TRBD1 (5 bases). The V end was cut by 4 bases, the J end by 0 bases, with 17 bases between. The germline V gene has CDR1 SGDLS and CDR2 YYNGEE. This CDR3 comprises 17 residues.

Details on this clone: The sample carries other DNA sequences with the same CDR3. The V call is TRBV5-1, the J call TRBJ1-3, with D possibly matching TRBD1 (5 bases). Per the germline V gene, CDR1 is SGHRS and CDR2 is YFSETQ. The CDR3 totals 16 residues. V gave up 0 bases and J gave up 0 bases, with 10 bases separating them. The CDR3 region is CASSLEGISSGNTIYF. Here the CDR3 DNA reads TGCGCCAGCAGCTTGGAGGGGATAAGCTCTGGAAACACCATATATTTT.

The chain carries TRBV30 and TRBJ1-5; D not resolved. CDR1 and CDR2 from the germline V gene are GTSNPN and SVGIG (reference sequence). CDR3 length equals 12 residues. V dropped 1 base and J dropped 7 bases, with 8 bases sitting between them. The CDR3 coding sequence is TGTGCCTGGAGTGGGTCCGGGCAGCCCCAGCATTTT. Residues: CAWSGSGQPQHF.

The V call is TRBV4-2, the J call TRBJ2-7; the D is unclear. Germline-derived CDR1 and CDR2 are LGHNA and YNFKEQ. V lost 1 base, J lost 6 bases, and 13 bases lay in between. This CDR3 is 14 amino acids long. The CDR3: CASSQARTRGEQYF. The CDR3 DNA reads as TGTGCCAGCAGCCAAGCAAGGACCCGTGGCGAGCAGTACTTC.

The table lists this clone with a count of one. This rearrangement joins TRBV9 to TRBJ1-5; D remains unclear. The CDR3 has 13 amino acids. Germline CDR1 SGDLS, CDR2 YYNGEE. Trimming stripped 4 bases from V and 6 bases from J, with 11 bases between. Here the CDR3 DNA reads TGTGCCAGCAGCCTCCTGGGTGGTCAGCCCCAGCATTTT. Protein: CASSLLGGQPQHF.

The chain combines TRBV28 with TRBJ1-2; 9 bases agree with TRBD1. CDR1 is MDHEN, CDR2 SYDVKM, per germline. With 6 bases clipped from V and 8 bases from J, the junction kept 10 bases outside the gene matches. The CDR3 loop spans 14 amino acids. CDR3 amino acids: CASSPGQGLRGYTF. In DNA, the CDR3 is TGTGCCAGCAGCCCCGGACAGGGGTTGCGGGGCTACACCTTC.

This chain uses TRBV13 with TRBJ2-6; possibly TRBD2 for D (5 bases). The CDR3 runs 13 residues. The germline CDR1 and CDR2 sequences are PRHDT and FYEKMQ (reference sequence). With 5 bases removed from V and 4 bases from J, the gap between germline ends came to 6 bases. CDR3 coding DNA: TGTGCCAGCAGCGAGGGAGGGGCCAACGTCCTGACTTTC. Its translation: CASSEGGANVLTF.

This chain joins TRBV2 and TRBJ1-5, with no clear D. Looked up from germline, CDR1 is SNHLY and CDR2 is FYNNEI. CDR3 size: 14 residues. Trimming removed 3 bases at V and 4 bases at J, with 10 bases between. The CDR3 here is CASSETGRNQPQHF. CDR3 sequence (DNA): TGTGCCAGCAGTGAGACTGGGCGAAATCAGCCCCAGCATTTT.

The chain recombines TRBV15 with TRBJ2-7, with a weak D call TRBD2 (5 bases). V shed 6 bases and J shed 7 bases, with 13 bases lying between them. Germline V CDR1 and CDR2: LNHNV, YYDKDF (reference sequence). The CDR3 spans 12 residues. CDR3 sequence: CATSRASGEQYF. The CDR3 DNA reads as TGTGCCACCAGTCGGGCGTCGGGGGAGCAGTACTTC.

The rearrangement links TRBV7-8 to TRBJ1-1; the match to TRBD1 covers 8 bases. Germline CDR1 and CDR2: SGHVS and FQNEAQ. The CDR3 covers 18 residues. The V and J ends lost 5 bases and 0 bases, in that order; junction bases with no gene match: 14. The CDR3 sequence: CASSHPNRDRFLNTEAFF. The CDR3 DNA is TGTGCCAGCAGCCACCCCAACCGGGACAGGTTTCTGAACACTGAAGCTTTCTTT.

V gene TRBV11-2 combines with J gene TRBJ2-7; tentatively, D is TRBD1 (6 bases). V was trimmed by 3 bases and J by 8 bases, leaving 20 bases between them. Germline V CDR1 and CDR2: SGHAT, FQNNGV. CDR3 length equals 15 residues. CDR3 residues: CASSFNRDDYGKQYF. CDR3 nucleotides: TGTGCCAGCAGCTTTAACAGGGACGACTACGGGAAGCAGTACTTC.

This sequence joins TRBV30 and TRBJ2-7, with D possibly matching TRBD1 (5 bases). The germline V and J ends were trimmed by 8 bases and 0 bases, with 14 bases remaining between them. CDR1 GTSNPN and CDR2 SVGIG come from the germline V gene (reference sequence). This CDR3 is 13 amino acids long. DNA of the CDR3: TGTGCCCATAACAGACAGCCCTCCTACGAGCAGTACTTC. Its translation is CAHNRQPSYEQYF.